The subject of this entry is one TCR beta chain. Amplification used 60 Vbeta primers and 13 Jbeta primers. TCRdb's copy holds only in-frame clones and misses some; the assay was immunoSEQ multiplex PCR. The sample contains approximately 150,000 clones, approximately 70% of which appear only once. The source of the sample is a study of cytomegalovirus exposure and HLA in healthy donors. The TCR comes from a woman under 30 in good health and CMV-seropositive. The specimen sequenced was PBMCs.

The CDR3 nucleotides are TGTGCCAGCAGTGTCGCAGGGGGGTGGACAGATACGCAGTATTTT. The encoded protein is CASSVAGGWTDTQYF. The J gene is TRBJ2-3, the V gene TRBV27; tentatively, D is TRBD1 (7 bases). This CDR3 has 15 residues. V dropped 5 bases and J dropped 3 bases, with 15 bases sitting between them. The germline V gene has CDR1 MNHEY and CDR2 SMNVEV (reference sequence).